The present T cell receptor (beta chain) was sequenced within a study of T-cell memory formation after mild COVID-19. Overall study context: The TCR clusters were mostly specific to one donor. Whole-study findings and limits: Contracting clones from day 15 to 85 had balanced CD4/CD8; later expanders favoured CD4+. What remained unconfirmed was the SARS-CoV-2 specificity of second-wave clones peaking on day 37.

Each CDR3 protein is one row after TCRdb ran MiXCR on the 5' RACE reads. Altogether a few hundred thousand distinct CDR3 sequences are present, 15% to 20% being singletons, with the ten largest covering over 20%. This clonotype has just a few counts. Its antigen is still unknown. The CDR3 is made up of 12 amino acids. Germline CDR1 is SGHDT and CDR2 is YYEEEE. The ends were cut back, 2 bases at V and 13 bases at J, with 10 bases in the middle. This receptor was taken from a man aged 18-30 years who had mild COVID-19 (a few samples of this study predate the infection). Cell type and time point are not known. Sequenced material: PBMCs or a T cell subset sorted from them (not recorded which). The chain has TRBV5-6 and TRBJ1-6; D is unclear. CDR3 bases: TGTGCCAGCAGCTTTCCGAAATCCCCCCTCCACTTT. Protein product: CASSFPKSPLHF.